This TCR beta chain was captured by sequencing in a study of cytomegalovirus exposure and HLA in healthy donors. Study-wide context: The study placed about 81% of its 398 genotyped donors in the Caucasian-associated ancestry cluster.

This PCR relied on a set of 60 Vbeta primers and 13 Jbeta primers. Generated by immunoSEQ multiplex PCR, the TCRdb table keeps only in-frame clones and is missing some. The repertoire holds around 130,000 clones, with 60% to 85% as singletons. The CDR3 runs 18 residues. V dropped 0 bases and J dropped 0 bases, with 12 bases sitting between them. In germline, CDR1 is LNHDA, CDR2 SQIVND (reference sequence). This TCR was sampled from a young woman in good health and CMV-seronegative. The chain has TRBV19 and TRBJ2-6; D uncertain. What was sequenced was PBMCs. The CDR3 DNA is TGTGCCAGTAGTATAGACGCCAGGCCTGACTCTGGGGCCAACGTCCTGACTTTC. Translated: CASSIDARPDSGANVLTF. Combining the CDR3 with reference TRBV19 and TRBJ2-6 gives the whole variable domain DGGITQSPKYLFRKEGQNVTLSCEQNLNHDAMYWYRQDPGQGLRLIYYSQIVNDFQKGDIAEGYSVSREKKESFPLTVTSAQKNPTAFYLCASSIDARPDSGANVLTFGAGSRLTVL.